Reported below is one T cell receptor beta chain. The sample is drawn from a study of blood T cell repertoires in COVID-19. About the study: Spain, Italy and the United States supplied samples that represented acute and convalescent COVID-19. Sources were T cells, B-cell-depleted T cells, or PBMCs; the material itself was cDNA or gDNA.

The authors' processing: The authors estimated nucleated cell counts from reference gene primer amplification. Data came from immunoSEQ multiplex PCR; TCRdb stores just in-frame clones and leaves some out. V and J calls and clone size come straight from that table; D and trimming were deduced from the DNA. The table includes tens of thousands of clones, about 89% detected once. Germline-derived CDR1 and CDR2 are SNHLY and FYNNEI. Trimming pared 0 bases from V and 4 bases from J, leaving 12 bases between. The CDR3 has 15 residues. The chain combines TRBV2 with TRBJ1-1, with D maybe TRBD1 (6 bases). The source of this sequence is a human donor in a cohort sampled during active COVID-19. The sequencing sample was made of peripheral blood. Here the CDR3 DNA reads TGTGCCAGCAGTGAAGCTGGGACACCAGGCACTGAAGCTTTCTTT. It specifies CASSEAGTPGTEAFF.